Included here is one TCR beta chain sequence, with context. What it recognizes is unknown. The sample originates from a study of T cell responses to AZD1222 COVID-19 vaccine. Study-level background: Second doses at about 4 or about 12 weeks were pooled. General study points: At baseline, seropositivity was found in only a handful of AZD1222 recipients. Sampled repertoires all dated from after the peak T cell response.

Assay used: immunoSEQ multiplex PCR; TCRdb lists only in-frame clones, some missing. The sample yields approximately 97,000 clones, more than 85% seen once. V was shortened by 5 bases and J by 7 bases, with 24 bases between the two germline ends. CDR1 is LNHDA and CDR2 is SQIVND in the germline V gene (reference sequence). This CDR3 has 17 residues. The V call is TRBV19, the J call TRBJ1-5; weak D call: TRBD1 (6 bases). The source is an adult in good health. The sequences come from peripheral blood, collected on day 0 of AZD1222 vaccination. The CDR3 reads CASSPLPLQGSGQPQHF. CDR3 bases: TGTGCCAGTAGTCCCCTCCCCTTACAGGGATCGGGACAGCCCCAGCATTTT.